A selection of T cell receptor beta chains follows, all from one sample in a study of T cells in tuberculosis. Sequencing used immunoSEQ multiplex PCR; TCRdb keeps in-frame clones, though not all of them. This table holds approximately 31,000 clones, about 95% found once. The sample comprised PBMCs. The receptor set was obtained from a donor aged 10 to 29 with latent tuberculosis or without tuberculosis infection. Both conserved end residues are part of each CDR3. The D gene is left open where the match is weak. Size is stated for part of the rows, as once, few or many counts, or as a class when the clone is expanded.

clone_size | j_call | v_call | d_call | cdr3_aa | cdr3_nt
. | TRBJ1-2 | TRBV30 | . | CAWSPPRENPYGYTF | TGTGCCTGGAGCCCACCCCGGGAGAACCCTTATGGCTACACCTTC
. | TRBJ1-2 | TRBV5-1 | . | CASSLDLGGYGYTF | TGCGCCAGCAGCTTGGATTTGGGGGGCTATGGCTACACCTTC
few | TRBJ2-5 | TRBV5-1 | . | CASSPVPGVETQYF | TGCGCCAGCAGCCCGGTCCCGGGTGTAGAGACCCAGTACTTC
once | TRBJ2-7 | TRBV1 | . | CTGTSSLVGDEQYF | TGCACCGGGACTAGCTCACTAGTGGGGGACGAGCAGTACTTC
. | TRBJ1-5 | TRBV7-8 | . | CACTQSRGSNQPQHF | TGTGCCTGCACCCAGTCAAGGGGCAGCAATCAGCCCCAGCATTTT
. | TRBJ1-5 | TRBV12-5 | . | CASGLVLGTDGQPQHF | TGTGCTAGTGGTTTGGTACTAGGGACTGATGGTCAGCCCCAGCATTTT
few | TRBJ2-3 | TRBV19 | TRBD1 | CASSIVYFGTGGTDTQYF | TGTGCCAGTAGTATAGTGTATTTCGGGACAGGGGGCACAGATACGCAGTATTTT
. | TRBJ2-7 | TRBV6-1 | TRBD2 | CASSEFRGGPYEQYF | TGTGCCAGCAGTGAATTTCGGGGAGGGCCCTACGAGCAGTACTTC
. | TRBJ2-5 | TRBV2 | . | CASRLSVPKETQYF | TGTGCCAGCAGACTAAGCGTGCCAAAAGAGACCCAGTACTTC
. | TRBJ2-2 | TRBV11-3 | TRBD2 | CASSLEAGGTGELFF | TGTGCCAGCAGCTTAGAGGCCGGGGGGACCGGGGAGCTGTTTTTT
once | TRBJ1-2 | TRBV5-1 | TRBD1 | CASSSTITGDYGYTF | TGCGCCAGCAGCTCGACCATAACAGGGGACTATGGCTACACCTTC
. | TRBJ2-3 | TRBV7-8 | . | CASSSEGAGITDTQYF | TGTGCCAGCAGCTCCGAGGGAGCGGGCATCACAGATACGCAGTATTTT
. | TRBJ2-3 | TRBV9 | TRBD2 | CASSTTGLAVTDTQYF | TGTGCCAGCAGCACTACTGGACTAGCGGTCACAGATACGCAGTATTTT
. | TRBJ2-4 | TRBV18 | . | CASSPPGGRVKNIQYF | TGTGCCAGCTCACCCCCGGGGGGCCGGGTCAAAAACATTCAGTACTTC
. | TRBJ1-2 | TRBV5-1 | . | CASSLGWGANYGYTF | TGCGCCAGCAGCTTGGGCTGGGGAGCTAACTATGGCTACACCTTC
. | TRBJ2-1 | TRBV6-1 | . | CASSEGVESYNEQFF | TGTGCCAGCAGTGAGGGCGTGGAATCCTACAATGAGCAGTTCTTC
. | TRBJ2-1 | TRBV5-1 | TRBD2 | CASSSTSGSLINEQFF | TGCGCCAGCAGCTCCACTAGCGGGAGCTTGATAAATGAGCAGTTCTTC
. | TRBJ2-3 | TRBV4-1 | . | CASSQTRTVEIDTQYF | TGCGCCAGCAGCCAAACCAGGACAGTGGAGATAGATACGCAGTATTTT
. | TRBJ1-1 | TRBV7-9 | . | CASSLEQGNTEAFF | TGTGCCAGCAGCTTAGAACAGGGGAACACTGAAGCTTTCTTT
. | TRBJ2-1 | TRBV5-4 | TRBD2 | CASSLTSSGGNEQFF | TGTGCCAGCAGCTTGACTTCTAGCGGGGGGAATGAGCAGTTCTTC
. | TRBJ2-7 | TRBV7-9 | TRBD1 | CASSLGQDIPYEQYF | TGTGCCAGCAGCCTCGGACAGGATATACCCTACGAGCAGTACTTC